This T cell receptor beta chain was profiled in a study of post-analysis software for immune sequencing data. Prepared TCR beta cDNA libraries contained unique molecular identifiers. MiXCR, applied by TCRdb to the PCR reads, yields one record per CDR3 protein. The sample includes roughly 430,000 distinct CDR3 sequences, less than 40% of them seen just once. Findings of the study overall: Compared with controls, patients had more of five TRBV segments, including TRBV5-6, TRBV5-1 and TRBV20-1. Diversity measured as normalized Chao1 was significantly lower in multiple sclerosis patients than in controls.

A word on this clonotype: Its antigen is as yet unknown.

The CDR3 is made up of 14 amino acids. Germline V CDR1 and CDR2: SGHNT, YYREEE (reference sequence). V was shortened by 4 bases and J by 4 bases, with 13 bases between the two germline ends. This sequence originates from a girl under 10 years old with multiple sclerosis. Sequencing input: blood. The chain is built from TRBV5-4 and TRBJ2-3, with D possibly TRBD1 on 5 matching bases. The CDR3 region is CASSPDKAADTQYF. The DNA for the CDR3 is TGTGCCAGCAGCCCGGACAAGGCGGCAGATACGCAGTATTTT.